A selection of T cell receptor beta chains follows, all from one sample in a study of cytotoxic CD8 clonotypes in ibrutinib-treated CLL. Only in-frame clones appear in the TCRdb table, and some are missing; sequencing was by immunoSEQ multiplex PCR. The sample consists of roughly 29,000 clones, around 76% of them appearing once. This specimen consisted of PBMCs, obtained after 36 months of ibrutinib treatment. The receptor source for this set is a human donor with chronic lymphocytic leukemia. Both conserved end residues are part of each CDR3. A D gene is named only where the DNA matches it firmly. Clone size appears in some rows only: once, few, many, or a class for an expanded clone.

clone size: -
J gene: TRBJ2-7
V gene: TRBV2
D gene: TRBD1
CDR3 protein: CASSLRPGQPNYEQYF
CDR3 DNA: TGTGCCAGCAGTCTTAGACCGGGACAGCCTAACTACGAGCAGTACTTC

clone size: few
J gene: TRBJ2-3
V gene: TRBV29-1
D gene: -
CDR3 protein: CSVFWARVGTDTQYF
CDR3 DNA: TGCAGCGTTTTTTGGGCCCGTGTCGGCACAGATACGCAGTATTTT

clone size: -
J gene: TRBJ1-2
V gene: TRBV28
D gene: -
CDR3 protein: CASSLVLGGGHNNYGYTF
CDR3 DNA: TGTGCCAGCAGTTTGGTTTTAGGAGGGGGACACAATAACTATGGCTACACCTTC

clone size: once
J gene: TRBJ1-3
V gene: TRBV15
D gene: TRBD1
CDR3 protein: CATSRDREAGNTIYF
CDR3 DNA: TGTGCCACCAGCAGGGACAGGGAGGCGGGAAACACCATATATTTT

clone size: -
J gene: TRBJ2-5
V gene: TRBV5-4
D gene: -
CDR3 protein: CASSLGDGPQYF
CDR3 DNA: TGTGCCAGCAGCTTGGGGGATGGACCCCAGTACTTC

clone size: -
J gene: TRBJ2-3
V gene: TRBV5-4
D gene: -
CDR3 protein: CASSRERGNTDTQYF
CDR3 DNA: TGTGCCAGCAGCAGGGAACGGGGGAACACAGATACGCAGTATTTT

clone size: -
J gene: TRBJ2-7
V gene: TRBV25-1
D gene: -
CDR3 protein: CASSRGSYEQYF
CDR3 DNA: TGTGCCAGCAGTAGGGGATCCTACGAGCAGTACTTC

clone size: -
J gene: TRBJ1-2
V gene: TRBV7-8
D gene: -
CDR3 protein: CASSDPRGGAGGYTF
CDR3 DNA: TGTGCCAGCAGCGATCCCCGAGGGGGGGCAGGTGGCTACACCTTC

clone size: -
J gene: TRBJ2-2
V gene: TRBV10-1
D gene: TRBD1
CDR3 protein: CASTWTGGDTGELFF
CDR3 DNA: TGCGCCAGCACCTGGACAGGGGGCGACACCGGGGAGCTGTTTTTT

clone size: once
J gene: TRBJ2-1
V gene: TRBV4-1
D gene: -
CDR3 protein: CASSQEGLGRDEQFF
CDR3 DNA: TGCGCCAGCAGCCAAGAAGGGTTAGGCAGGGATGAGCAGTTCTTC

clone size: -
J gene: TRBJ2-7
V gene: TRBV29-1
D gene: -
CDR3 protein: CSVKPGDYEQYF
CDR3 DNA: TGCAGCGTCAAACCAGGGGACTACGAGCAGTACTTC

clone size: -
J gene: TRBJ2-2
V gene: TRBV6-6
D gene: -
CDR3 protein: CASSSAVTYNTGELFF
CDR3 DNA: TGTGCCAGCAGTTCCGCTGTGACTTACAACACCGGGGAGCTGTTTTTT